The 9 T cell receptor beta chains in this list originate from one sample, sequenced in a study of blood T cells in healthy people across ages. A sample-barcoded 5' primer and a J-beta primer mix were used in a second PCR of roughly 7 to 11 cycles. A single record per CDR3 protein comes from TCRdb applying MiXCR to the 5' RACE reads. The table has 600,000 to 800,000 distinct CDR3 sequences, about 50% seen once; the top ten hold 13%. Sequenced input: blood. These receptors all come from a woman of 80 years or more in good health.

The chain uses TRBV6-2 or TRBV6-3 and TRBJ2-1; 9 bases are a match to TRBD2. The CDR3 consists of 17 residues. V gave up 6 bases and J gave up 0 bases; unmatched junction bases: 9. CDR1 and CDR2 (germline): MNHEY, SVGEGT. CDR3 region: CASSHQLAGSSYNEQFF. CDR3 sequence (DNA): TGTGCCAGCAGCCACCAACTAGCGGGTAGCTCCTACAATGAGCAGTTCTTC.

In its sample, this clonotype was seen many times. The rearrangement links TRBV10-3 to TRBJ2-7; no clear D. Trimming shortened V by 5 bases and J by 2 bases, and 10 bases separated the two germline ends. This CDR3 has 13 amino acids. Germline CDR1 and CDR2: ENHRY and SYGVKD. This CDR3 is CAISPTSTYEQYF. CDR3 sequence (DNA): TGTGCCATCAGTCCGACTTCTACCTACGAGCAGTACTTC.

The chain couples TRBV12-3 or TRBV12-4 to TRBJ2-2, with D possibly being TRBD2 (6 bases). V gave up 6 bases and J gave up 7 bases, with 15 bases separating them. This CDR3 spans 14 amino acids. The CDR3 here is CASSRTTGGGELFF. As DNA, the CDR3 is TGTGCCAGCAGCCGAACCACCGGGGGCGGGGAGCTGTTTTTT.

This clonotype has only a few counts. The rearrangement joins TRBV29-1 to TRBJ2-2; D is possibly TRBD1 or TRBD2 (5 bases each). Germline V lookup: CDR1 SQVTM, CDR2 ANQGSEA. CDR3 length: 12 amino acids. V lost 4 bases, J lost 4 bases, and 7 bases lay in between. Written as DNA, the CDR3 is TGCAGCGTTGTTGGGGGCACCGGGGAGCTGTTTTTT. Residues: CSVVGGTGELFF.

This clonotype was detected a few times. This chain links TRBV12-3 or TRBV12-4 with TRBJ2-3, with 13 bases aligning to TRBD2. The CDR3 totals 13 residues. After removal of 5 bases from V and 12 bases from J, the junction contained 5 bases not matched to a gene. CDR3 protein: CASSPTSGGPQYF. CDR3 in DNA: TGTGCCAGCAGTCCGACTAGCGGGGGGCCTCAGTATTTT.

To note about this clonotype: One end of the junction is discordant with germline, which a read error may explain. The chain employs TRBV5-4 and TRBJ2-1, with D maybe TRBD1 (5 bases). This CDR3 has 13 residues. Looked up from germline, CDR1 is SGHNT and CDR2 is YYREEE (reference sequence). The CDR3 DNA sequence: TGTGCCAGCACCTTGGGCAGGGAAAATGAGCAGTTCTTC. It translates to CASTLGRENEQFF.

The chain is built from TRBV6-2 or TRBV6-3 and TRBJ2-7; D ambiguous. The CDR3 has 14 residues. Germline V gene lookup returns CDR1 MNHEY and CDR2 SVGEGT. V dropped 6 bases and J dropped 0 bases, with 12 bases sitting between them. CDR3 in amino acids: CASSPMDGSYEQYF. The CDR3 DNA is TGTGCCAGCAGCCCTATGGACGGCTCCTACGAGCAGTACTTC.

This clonotype showed up just once. The rearrangement uses TRBV5-6 and TRBJ1-1; D possibly corresponds to TRBD1 (5 bases). The ends were cut back, 4 bases at V and 4 bases at J, with 17 bases in the middle. The CDR3 spans 15 residues. CDR1 is SGHDT and CDR2 is YYEEEE in the germline V gene. This CDR3 reads CASSLGVVRGTEAFF. In DNA form, the CDR3 reads TGTGCCAGCAGCCTGGGGGTGGTGAGAGGCACTGAAGCTTTCTTT. Together with reference TRBV5-6 and TRBJ1-1, the CDR3 gives the full variable domain: DAGVTQSPTHLIKTRGQQVTLRCSPKSGHDTVSWYQQALGQGPQFIFQYYEEEERQRGNFPDRFSGHQFPNYSSELNVNALLLGDSALYLCASSLGVVRGTEAFFGQGTRLTVV.

The V and J genes are TRBV3-1 and TRBJ1-1; D uncertain. CDR1 and CDR2 (germline): LGHDT, YNNKEL (reference sequence). V gave up 5 bases and J gave up 3 bases, with 10 bases separating them. The CDR3 contains 13 residues. CDR3 loop: CASSFNGDTEAFF. The CDR3 DNA reads TGTGCCAGCAGCTTTAATGGGGACACTGAAGCTTTCTTT. Full variable domain (remainder filled in from reference TRBV3-1 and TRBJ1-1): DTAVSQTPKYLVTQMGNDKSIKCEQNLGHDTMYWYKQDSKKFLKIMFSYNNKELIINETVPNRFSPKSPDKAHLNLHINSLELGDSAVYFCASSFNGDTEAFFGQGTRLTVV.